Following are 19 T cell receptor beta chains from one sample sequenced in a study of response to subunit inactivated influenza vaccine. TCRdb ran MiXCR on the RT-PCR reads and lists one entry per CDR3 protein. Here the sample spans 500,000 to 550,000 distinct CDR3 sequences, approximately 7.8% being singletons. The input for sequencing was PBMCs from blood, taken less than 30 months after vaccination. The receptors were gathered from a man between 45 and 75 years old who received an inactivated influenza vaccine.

The CDR3 protein is CASKNSGDYHEQYF. The CDR3 nucleotides read TGCGCCAGCAAGAATTCCGGGGACTACCACGAGCAGTACTTC. The V and J genes are TRBV5-1 and TRBJ2-7; the match to TRBD2 covers 7 bases. Germline V gene sequence: CDR1 SGHRS, CDR2 YFSETQ. This CDR3 contains 14 residues. V lost 6 bases to trimming and J lost 5 bases; unmatched junction nucleotides: 11. Based on the CDR3 plus reference TRBV5-1 and TRBJ2-7, the full variable domain is KAGVTQTPRYLIKTRGQQVTLSCSPISGHRSVSWYQQTPGQGLQFLFEYFSETQRNKGNFPGRFSGRQFSNSRSEMNVSTLELGDSALYLCASKNSGDYHEQYFGPGTRLTVT.

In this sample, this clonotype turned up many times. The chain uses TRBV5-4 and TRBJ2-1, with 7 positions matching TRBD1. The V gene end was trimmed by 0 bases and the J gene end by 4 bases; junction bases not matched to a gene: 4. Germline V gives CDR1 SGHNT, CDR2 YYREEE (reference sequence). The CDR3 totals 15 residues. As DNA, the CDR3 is TGTGCCAGCAGCTTGGAAGGGGGCCGGTACAATGAGCAGTTCTTC. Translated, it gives CASSLEGGRYNEQFF.

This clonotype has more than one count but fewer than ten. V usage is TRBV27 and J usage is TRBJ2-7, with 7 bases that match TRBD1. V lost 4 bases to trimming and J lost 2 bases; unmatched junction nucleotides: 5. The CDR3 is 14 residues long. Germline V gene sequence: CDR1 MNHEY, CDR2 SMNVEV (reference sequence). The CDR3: CASSSPGGAYEQYF. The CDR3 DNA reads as TGTGCCAGCAGTTCCCCAGGGGGAGCCTACGAGCAGTACTTC.

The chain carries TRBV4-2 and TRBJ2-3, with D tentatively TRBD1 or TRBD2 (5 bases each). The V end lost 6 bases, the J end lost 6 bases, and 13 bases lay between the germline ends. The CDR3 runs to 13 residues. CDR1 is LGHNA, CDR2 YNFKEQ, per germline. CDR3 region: CASSRDQRDTQYF. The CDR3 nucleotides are TGTGCCAGCAGTCGGGACCAGCGGGATACGCAGTATTTT.

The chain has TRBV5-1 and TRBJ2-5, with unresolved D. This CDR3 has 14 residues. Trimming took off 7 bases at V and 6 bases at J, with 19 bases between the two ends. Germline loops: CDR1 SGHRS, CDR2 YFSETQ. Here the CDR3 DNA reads TGCGCCAGCTCGCCCCAAGCGTCGGGTCAGACCCAGTACTTC. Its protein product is CASSPQASGQTQYF.

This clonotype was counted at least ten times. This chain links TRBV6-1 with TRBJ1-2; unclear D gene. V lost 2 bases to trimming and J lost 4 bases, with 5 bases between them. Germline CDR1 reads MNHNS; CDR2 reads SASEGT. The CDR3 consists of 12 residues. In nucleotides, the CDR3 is TGTGCCAGCAGTGAAAAAGGCTATGGCTACACCTTC. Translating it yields CASSEKGYGYTF.

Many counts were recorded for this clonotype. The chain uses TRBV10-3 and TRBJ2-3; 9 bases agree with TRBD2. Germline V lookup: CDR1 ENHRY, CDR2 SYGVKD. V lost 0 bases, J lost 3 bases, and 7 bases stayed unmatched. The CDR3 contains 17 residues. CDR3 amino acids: CAISESTSGAATDTQYF. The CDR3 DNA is TGTGCCATCAGTGAGTCGACTAGCGGAGCGGCAACAGATACGCAGTATTTT.

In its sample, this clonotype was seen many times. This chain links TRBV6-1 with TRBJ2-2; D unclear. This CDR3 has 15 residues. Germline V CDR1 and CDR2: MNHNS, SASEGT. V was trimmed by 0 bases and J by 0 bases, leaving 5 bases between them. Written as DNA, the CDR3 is TGTGCCAGCAGTGAAGCCATCGCGAACACCGGGGAGCTGTTTTTT. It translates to CASSEAIANTGELFF.

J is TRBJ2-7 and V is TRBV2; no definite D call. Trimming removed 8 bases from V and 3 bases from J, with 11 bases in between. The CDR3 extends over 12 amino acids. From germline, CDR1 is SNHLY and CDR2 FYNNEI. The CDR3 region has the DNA TGTGCCAGCGCGGCAGTTTTCTACGAGCAGTACTTC. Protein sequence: CASAAVFYEQYF.

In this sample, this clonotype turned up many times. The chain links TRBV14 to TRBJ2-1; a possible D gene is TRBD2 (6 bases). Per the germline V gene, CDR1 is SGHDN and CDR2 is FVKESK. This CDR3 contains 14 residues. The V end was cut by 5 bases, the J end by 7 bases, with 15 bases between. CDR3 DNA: TGTGCCAGCAGCTCATGGCGGGGCTGGAATGAGCAGTTCTTC. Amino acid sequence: CASSSWRGWNEQFF.

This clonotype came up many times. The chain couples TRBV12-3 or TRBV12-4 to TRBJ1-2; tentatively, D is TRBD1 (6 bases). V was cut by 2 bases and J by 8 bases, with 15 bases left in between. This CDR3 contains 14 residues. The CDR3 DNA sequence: TGTGCCAGCAGTTTATCCCAGGGGAGTAGCGGCTACACCTTC. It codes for CASSLSQGSSGYTF.

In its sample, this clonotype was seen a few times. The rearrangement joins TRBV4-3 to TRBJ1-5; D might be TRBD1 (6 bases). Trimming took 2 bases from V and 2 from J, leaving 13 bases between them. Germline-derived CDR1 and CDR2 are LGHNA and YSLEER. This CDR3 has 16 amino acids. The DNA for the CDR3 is TGCGCCAGCAGCCAACTCTGGGAGGGGGGCAATCAGCCCCAGCATTTT. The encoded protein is CASSQLWEGGNQPQHF.

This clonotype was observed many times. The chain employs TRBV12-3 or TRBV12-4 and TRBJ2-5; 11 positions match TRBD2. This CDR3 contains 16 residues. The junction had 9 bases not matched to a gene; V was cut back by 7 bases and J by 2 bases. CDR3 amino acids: CASTKVWTSGQETQYF. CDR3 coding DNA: TGTGCCAGCACCAAAGTGTGGACTAGCGGGCAAGAGACCCAGTACTTC.

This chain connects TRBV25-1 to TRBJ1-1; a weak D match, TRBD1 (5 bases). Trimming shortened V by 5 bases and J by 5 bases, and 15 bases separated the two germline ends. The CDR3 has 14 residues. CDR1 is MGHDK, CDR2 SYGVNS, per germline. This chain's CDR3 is CASSRDGFRTEAFF. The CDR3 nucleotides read TGTGCCAGCAGTCGGGACGGTTTTAGGACTGAAGCTTTCTTT.

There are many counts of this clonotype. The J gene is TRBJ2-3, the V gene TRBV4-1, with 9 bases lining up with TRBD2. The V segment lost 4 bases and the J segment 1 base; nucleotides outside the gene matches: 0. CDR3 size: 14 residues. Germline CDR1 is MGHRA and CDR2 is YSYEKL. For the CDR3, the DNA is TGCGCCAGCAGCCGACTAGCGGGCACAGATACGCAGTATTTT. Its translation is CASSRLAGTDTQYF.

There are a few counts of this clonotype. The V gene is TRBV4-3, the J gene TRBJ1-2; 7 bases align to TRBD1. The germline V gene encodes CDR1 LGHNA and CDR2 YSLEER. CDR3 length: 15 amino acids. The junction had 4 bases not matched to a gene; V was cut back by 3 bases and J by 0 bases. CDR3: CASSQVGQTNYGYTF. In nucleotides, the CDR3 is TGCGCCAGCAGCCAGGTGGGACAGACTAACTATGGCTACACCTTC.

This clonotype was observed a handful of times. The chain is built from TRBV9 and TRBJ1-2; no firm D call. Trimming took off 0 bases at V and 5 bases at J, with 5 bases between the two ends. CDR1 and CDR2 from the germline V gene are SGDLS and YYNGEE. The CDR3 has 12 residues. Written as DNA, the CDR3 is TGTGCCAGCAGCGTAGGAGAATATGGCTACACCTTC. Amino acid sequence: CASSVGEYGYTF.

CDR3 amino acids: CASSPWGAGVNEQFF. In DNA, the CDR3 is TGTGCCAGCAGCCCCTGGGGCGCGGGCGTCAATGAGCAGTTCTTC. The V call is TRBV5-5, the J call TRBJ2-1, with D perhaps given as TRBD1 or TRBD2 (5 bases each). V was pared by 4 bases and J by 6 bases, with 17 bases between. The CDR3 runs to 15 residues. The germline gives CDR1 SGHKS, CDR2 YYEKEE (reference sequence).

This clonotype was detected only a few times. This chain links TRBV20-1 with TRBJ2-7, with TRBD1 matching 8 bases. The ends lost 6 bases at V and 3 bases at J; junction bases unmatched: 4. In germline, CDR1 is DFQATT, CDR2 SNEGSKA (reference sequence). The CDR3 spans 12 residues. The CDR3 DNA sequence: TGCAGTGCGACAGGGGTGGGCTACGAGCAGTACTTC. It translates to CSATGVGYEQYF.